This T cell receptor beta chain was recorded in a study of CD8 T cells in Susac syndrome. V gave up 10 bases and J gave up 4 bases, with 21 bases separating them. This CDR3 is built from 16 residues. The germline V gene has CDR1 KGHDR and CDR2 SFDVKD. About 0.5 to 1 ug RNA was reverse transcribed with random hexamers. Via MiXCR, TCRdb re-called the immunoSEQ multiplex PCR reads, giving one row per CDR3 protein. This sample has approximately 120,000 distinct CDR3 sequences, with approximately 95% found just once. TEMRA cells were FACS-enriched, while CD8+ and CD4+ T cells were negatively isolated. Sequencing used CD8+ T cells from PBMCs. The chain has TRBV24-1 and TRBJ2-2; tentative D call: TRBD2 (7 bases). This clonotype was obtained from a human donor with multiple sclerosis. Written as DNA, the CDR3 is TGTGCCACGCAAGATCCCCGGGGGGCCGGCACCGGGGAGCTGTTTTTT. It translates to CATQDPRGAGTGELFF.